Following are 31 T cell receptor beta chains from one sample sequenced in a study of shared clonotypes between healthy human individuals. Libraries were prepared by immunoSEQ multiplex PCR; TCRdb keeps only in-frame clonotypes and omits some of them. Seen here are some 1,100,000 clones, more than 75% observed once, and the top ten hold 0.5% to 0.6%. Specimen: memory CD4+ T cells from PBMCs. Stated subset: CD45RA-negative fraction. Every receptor here comes from a man aged 18-30 years in good health. Some clones in this sample may be carry-over from other donors' samples.

The chain joins TRBV5-1 to TRBJ2-2, with 9 nucleotides matching TRBD1. Germline CDR1 reads SGHRS; CDR2 reads YFSETQ. After removal of 0 bases from V and 6 bases from J, the junction contained 0 bases not matched to a gene. This CDR3 region has 14 residues. In DNA, the CDR3 is TGCGCCAGCAGCTTGGGGACAGGGGCCGGGGAGCTGTTTTTT. This codes for CASSLGTGAGELFF. Full variable domain (missing parts from reference TRBV5-1 and TRBJ2-2): KAGVTQTPRYLIKTRGQQVTLSCSPISGHRSVSWYQQTPGQGLQFLFEYFSETQRNKGNFPGRFSGRQFSNSRSEMNVSTLELGDSALYLCASSLGTGAGELFFGEGSRLTVL.

The chain joins TRBV2 to TRBJ2-2; D is perhaps TRBD2 (6 bases). CDR1 and CDR2 from the germline V gene are SNHLY and FYNNEI. Trimming removed 8 bases at V and 0 bases at J, with 10 bases between. The CDR3 spans 14 residues. The CDR3 sequence is CASVRDSNTGELFF. As DNA, the CDR3 is TGTGCCAGCGTAAGGGACTCGAACACCGGGGAGCTGTTTTTT.

The chain couples TRBV19 to TRBJ2-3; TRBD2 matches at 10 bases. This CDR3 has 20 residues. J was trimmed by 0 bases and V by 3 bases; bases with no gene match: 15. CDR1 and CDR2 from the germline V gene are LNHDA and SQIVND (reference sequence). The CDR3 spells CASSMLRASGSLTSTDTQYF. The CDR3 bases are TGTGCCAGTAGTATGTTAAGGGCTAGCGGGAGCCTTACTAGCACAGATACGCAGTATTTT.

This chain connects TRBV7-9 to TRBJ1-3; no definite D call. The CDR3 spans 15 residues. Looked up from germline, CDR1 is SEHNR and CDR2 is FQNEAQ (reference sequence). With 5 bases removed from V and 2 bases from J, the gap between germline ends came to 13 bases. CDR3 DNA sequence: TGTGCCAGCAGCCCGATTGGGGAGGCTGGAAACACCATATATTTT. Protein product: CASSPIGEAGNTIYF.

This clone was seen a single time. The DNA is left out, because the CDR3 cannot be placed on it with certainty; the CDR3 is given as TCRdb lists it. This sequence joins TRBV29-1 and TRBJ1-2. The length of the CDR3 is 14 amino acids, counting both ends. The germline V gene encodes CDR1 SQVTM and CDR2 ANQGSEA. This CDR3 is CSAFGPGLNYGYTF.

V usage is TRBV5-4 and J usage is TRBJ2-1; tentatively, D is TRBD1 or TRBD2 (6 bases each). The germline CDR1 and CDR2 sequences are SGHNT and YYREEE (reference sequence). Trimming left V 4 bases short and J 2 bases short, with 16 bases between. This CDR3 is built from 16 residues. The CDR3 nucleotides read TGTGCCAGCAGCACCGGAGGGGGGTGGCCCTACAATGAGCAGTTCTTC. This gives the protein CASSTGGGWPYNEQFF. Full variable domain (outside the CDR3, taken from reference TRBV5-4 and TRBJ2-1): ETGVTQSPTHLIKTRGQQVTLRCSSQSGHNTVSWYQQALGQGPQFIFQYYREEENGRGNFPPRFSGLQFPNYSSELNVNALELDDSALYLCASSTGGGWPYNEQFFGPGTRLTVL.

This chain links TRBV7-9 with TRBJ1-2, with D possibly matching TRBD1 (5 bases). Germline-derived CDR1 and CDR2 are SEHNR and FQNEAQ (reference sequence). V was pared by 2 bases and J by 11 bases, with 9 bases between. The CDR3 has 11 residues. This chain's CDR3 is CASSLRGPYTF. In nucleotides, the CDR3 is TGTGCCAGCAGCTTACGGGGCCCTTACACCTTC.

This CDR3 reads CASSSRLAGGETQYF. The DNA of the CDR3 is TGTGCCAGCAGCTCGAGACTAGCGGGAGGAGAGACCCAGTACTTC. This rearrangement joins TRBV5-4 to TRBJ2-5, with 13 bases fitting TRBD2. J gave up 4 bases and V 3 bases, and 3 bases lay outside the gene matches. CDR1 SGHNT and CDR2 YYREEE come from the germline V gene (reference sequence). The CDR3 has 15 residues.

This clone was observed at least ten times. V is TRBV5-4 and J is TRBJ2-7; no definite D call. This CDR3 comprises 13 residues. Germline CDR1 SGHNT, CDR2 YYREEE (reference sequence). Trimming took 5 bases from V and 9 from J, leaving 18 bases between them. CDR3 coding DNA: TGTGCCAGCAGTGTCGGGTGGTATGATCGGCAGTACTTC. This sequence encodes CASSVGWYDRQYF.

This chain connects TRBV4-1 to TRBJ2-1; 7 nucleotides agree with TRBD2. The V gene end was trimmed by 2 bases and the J gene end by 8 bases; junction bases not matched to a gene: 18. The CDR3 is 18 residues long. Looked up from germline, CDR1 is MGHRA and CDR2 is YSYEKL. CDR3 DNA sequence: TGCGCCAGCAGCCAAAGCCCCCCTCGAGGGGCGGGAGACGATGAGCAGTTCTTC. Translation: CASSQSPPRGAGDDEQFF.

The chain joins TRBV7-2 to TRBJ2-2, with 9 bases fitting TRBD2. The germline V gene encodes CDR1 SGHTA and CDR2 FQGNSA. Unmatched junction bases numbered 11, after V lost 3 bases and J lost 9 bases. This CDR3 region has 16 residues. CDR3 DNA: TGTGCCAGCAGCTTTTCGACCGGGACTAGCAATAGGGAGCTGTTTTTT. Translation: CASSFSTGTSNRELFF.

This clone was seen more than once but under ten times. The chain is built from TRBV6-1 and TRBJ1-1; D is possibly TRBD1 (5 bases). This CDR3 region has 13 residues. Germline V lookup: CDR1 MNHNS, CDR2 SASEGT. V was clipped by 9 bases and J by 3 bases, with 14 bases between them. The CDR3 loop is CASTGGWDTEAFF. The CDR3 coding sequence is TGTGCCAGTACCGGGGGGTGGGACACTGAAGCTTTCTTT.

The chain carries TRBV30 and TRBJ2-3; the D gene is possibly TRBD1 (5 bases). The CDR3 contains 14 residues. Deletions cut 0 bases from V and 2 bases from J, with 9 bases between. Germline V gives CDR1 GTSNPN, CDR2 SVGIG (reference sequence). DNA for the CDR3: TGTGCCTGGAGTGTGAAAGGGGTCACAGATACGCAGTATTTT. Protein: CAWSVKGVTDTQYF.

This clone was seen only a few times. The chain recombines TRBV7-9 with TRBJ1-4, with D possibly being TRBD1 (5 bases). CDR1 and CDR2 (germline): SEHNR, FQNEAQ (reference sequence). CDR3 length: 12 residues. With 1 base removed from V and 13 bases from J, the gap between germline ends came to 10 bases. The DNA of the CDR3 is TGTGCCAGCAGCTTAGTGGGGGGAGCACTGTTTTTT. Its protein is CASSLVGGALFF.

This sequence joins TRBV7-3 and TRBJ2-5, with a possible D match to TRBD1 (6 bases). V lost 5 bases, J lost 5 bases, and 9 bases lay in between. Germline assignment: CDR1 SGHTA and CDR2 FQGTGA. This CDR3 contains 12 residues. The CDR3 DNA follows: TGTGCCAGCAGCACCACAGGGGAGACCCAGTACTTC. Protein sequence: CASSTTGETQYF.

V usage is TRBV28 and J usage is TRBJ2-6; D gene unclear. V was cut by 9 bases and J by 0 bases, with 6 bases left in between. Germline CDR1 and CDR2: MDHEN and SYDVKM. There are 13 residues in the CDR3. Here the CDR3 DNA reads TGTGCCAGTCAGAACTCTGGGGCCAACGTCCTGACTTTC. This gives the protein CASQNSGANVLTF. The entire variable domain, with the rest obtained from reference TRBV28 and TRBJ2-6, is as follows: DVKVTQSSRYLVKRTGEKVFLECVQDMDHENMFWYRQDPGLGLRLIYFSYDVKMKEKGDIPEGYSVSREKKERFSLILESASTNQTSMYLCASQNSGANVLTFGAGSRLTVL.

Points on this clone: This CDR3 is also generated by other DNA sequences in the sample. The CDR3 bases are TGTGCCAGCTCACCACCGGGGGACGGAGAGACCCAGTACTTC. This encodes CASSPPGDGETQYF. The V gene is TRBV18, the J gene TRBJ2-5; D might be TRBD1 or TRBD2, each matching 5 bases. The CDR3 is 14 residues long. The V and J ends lost 0 bases and 4 bases respectively, with 9 bases between them. The germline V gene encodes CDR1 KGHSH and CDR2 LQKENI.

J is TRBJ2-5 and V is TRBV7-7; 9 bases agree with TRBD1. After removal of 3 bases from V and 2 bases from J, the junction contained 4 bases not matched to a gene. This CDR3 is 15 amino acids long. Germline CDR1 SSHAT, CDR2 FNYEAQ (reference sequence). Here the CDR3 reads CASSFGTGLQETQYF. The CDR3 DNA follows: TGTGCCAGCAGCTTCGGGACAGGGCTACAAGAGACCCAGTACTTC.

This chain uses TRBV5-6 with TRBJ1-2; D may be TRBD1 (5 bases). Germline values: CDR1 SGHDT, CDR2 YYEEEE. V dropped 5 bases and J dropped 4 bases, with 15 bases sitting between them. This CDR3 is 14 amino acids long. CDR3 sequence: CASSVLQGPYGYTF. CDR3 bases: TGTGCCAGCAGTGTCCTCCAGGGACCCTATGGCTACACCTTC. Combining the CDR3 with reference TRBV5-6 and TRBJ1-2 gives the whole variable domain DAGVTQSPTHLIKTRGQQVTLRCSPKSGHDTVSWYQQALGQGPQFIFQYYEEEERQRGNFPDRFSGHQFPNYSSELNVNALLLGDSALYLCASSVLQGPYGYTFGSGTRLTVV.

The rearrangement joins TRBV11-2 to TRBJ1-2; TRBD1 aligns across 11 bases. In germline, CDR1 is SGHAT, CDR2 FQNNGV. This CDR3 is 15 amino acids long. V dropped 2 bases and J dropped 4; count of bases not matched to a gene: 3. In DNA, the CDR3 is TGTGCCAGCAGCTTATCAGGACAGGGGGCCTATGGCTACACCTTC. Its protein product is CASSLSGQGAYGYTF.

The CDR3 coding sequence is TGTGCCAGCAGCCAAGATAAACTAGCGGGGTCCTACGAGCAGTACTTC. Its protein product is CASSQDKLAGSYEQYF. The chain is built from TRBV4-2 and TRBJ2-7; 10 positions match TRBD2. The germline V gene has CDR1 LGHNA and CDR2 YNFKEQ. The ends lost 0 bases at V and 1 base at J; junction bases unmatched: 3. The CDR3 totals 16 residues.

The table lists this clone with many counts. For the CDR3, the DNA is TGTGCCAGCAGCTCATTTGGGACGGAGGGGACCCAGTACTTC. This sequence encodes CASSSFGTEGTQYF. The gene calls are TRBV7-9 and TRBJ2-5; a weak D match, TRBD2 (6 bases). With 4 bases removed from V and 7 bases from J, the gap between germline ends came to 16 bases. Germline V lookup: CDR1 SEHNR, CDR2 FQNEAQ (reference sequence). CDR3 length equals 14 residues.

V usage is TRBV4-1 and J usage is TRBJ1-1; the D is unclear. This CDR3 is built from 15 residues. The V end was cut by 2 bases, the J end by 1 base, with 11 bases between. Per germline, CDR1 MGHRA and CDR2 YSYEKL. The CDR3 spells CASSQREGGNTEAFF. The CDR3 coding sequence is TGCGCCAGCAGCCAAAGGGAGGGAGGGAACACTGAAGCTTTCTTT.

Only a few counts were recorded for this clone. The chain joins TRBV4-3 to TRBJ1-4; D is undetermined. Germline loops: CDR1 LGHNA, CDR2 YSLEER. V was shortened by 3 bases and J by 8 bases, with 13 bases between the two germline ends. This CDR3 spans 14 amino acids. The CDR3 DNA sequence: TGCGCCAGCAGCCAGCCCCCCTTATCAGAAAAACTGTTTTTT. Amino acid sequence: CASSQPPLSEKLFF.

The chain couples TRBV30 to TRBJ1-2; tentative D call: TRBD1 (5 bases). The V end was cut by 4 bases, the J end by 4 bases, with 13 bases between. This CDR3 has 13 residues. Germline V gene lookup returns CDR1 GTSNPN and CDR2 SVGIG (reference sequence). The CDR3 spells CAWTVGGVYGYTF. CDR3 DNA sequence: TGTGCCTGGACCGTCGGAGGGGTCTATGGCTACACCTTC. Together with reference TRBV30 and TRBJ1-2, the CDR3 gives the full variable domain: SQTIHQWPATLVQPVGSPLSLECTVEGTSNPNLYWYRQAAGRGLQLLFYSVGIGQISSEVPQNLSASRPQDRQFILSSKKLLLSDSGFYLCAWTVGGVYGYTFGSGTRLTVV.

The chain joins TRBV27 to TRBJ2-2, with 7 positions matching TRBD2. This CDR3 has 13 amino acids. J gave up 7 bases and V 2 bases, and 1 base lay outside the gene matches. Germline lookup yields CDR1 MNHEY and CDR2 SMNVEV (reference sequence). The CDR3, as DNA: TGTGCCAGCAGTTTAGGGGGGGTCGGGGAGCTGTTTTTT. Translated: CASSLGGVGELFF.

The chain joins TRBV28 to TRBJ2-7, with D tentatively TRBD1 or TRBD2 (5 bases each). The CDR3 is 13 residues long. CDR1 MDHEN and CDR2 SYDVKM come from the germline V gene. The V end was cut by 6 bases, the J end by 0 bases, with 9 bases between. The CDR3: CASRRDLSYEQYF. CDR3 DNA sequence: TGTGCCAGCAGGAGGGACCTCTCCTACGAGCAGTACTTC.

The V call is TRBV7-9, the J call TRBJ2-7; D is possibly TRBD2 (6 bases). The CDR3 has 12 amino acids. Trimming removed 11 bases from V and 0 bases from J, with 11 bases in between. The germline gives CDR1 SEHNR, CDR2 FQNEAQ (reference sequence). CDR3 amino acids: CAGTGDSYEQYF. For the CDR3, the DNA is TGTGCCGGGACGGGGGACTCCTACGAGCAGTACTTC.

V gene TRBV10-3 combines with J gene TRBJ2-2; D gene unclear. Germline CDR1 reads ENHRY; CDR2 reads SYGVKD. The ends were cut back, 1 base at V and 0 bases at J, with 6 bases in the middle. The CDR3 is 15 amino acids. CDR3 protein: CAISELGPNTGELFF. The DNA of the CDR3 is TGTGCCATCAGTGAGTTGGGCCCGAACACCGGGGAGCTGTTTTTT.

The V gene is TRBV29-1, the J gene TRBJ2-5; D call uncertain. With 1 base removed from V and 6 bases from J, the gap between germline ends came to 18 bases. The CDR3 consists of 15 residues. CDR1 SQVTM and CDR2 ANQGSEA come from the germline V gene. CDR3 sequence reads: CSVEVYDTPVKTQYF. CDR3 nucleotide sequence: TGCAGCGTTGAAGTGTACGACACCCCGGTCAAGACCCAGTACTTC.

The rearrangement uses TRBV27 and TRBJ2-7; D is perhaps TRBD1 (6 bases). The CDR3 contains 17 residues. Trimming removed 8 bases at V and 2 bases at J, with 25 bases between. The V gene's germline CDR1 is MNHEY and CDR2 SMNVEV (reference sequence). CDR3 coding DNA: TGTGCCAGCGGGACATCTCCATTTCAGACAGGACCCTACGAGCAGTACTTC. This codes for CASGTSPFQTGPYEQYF.